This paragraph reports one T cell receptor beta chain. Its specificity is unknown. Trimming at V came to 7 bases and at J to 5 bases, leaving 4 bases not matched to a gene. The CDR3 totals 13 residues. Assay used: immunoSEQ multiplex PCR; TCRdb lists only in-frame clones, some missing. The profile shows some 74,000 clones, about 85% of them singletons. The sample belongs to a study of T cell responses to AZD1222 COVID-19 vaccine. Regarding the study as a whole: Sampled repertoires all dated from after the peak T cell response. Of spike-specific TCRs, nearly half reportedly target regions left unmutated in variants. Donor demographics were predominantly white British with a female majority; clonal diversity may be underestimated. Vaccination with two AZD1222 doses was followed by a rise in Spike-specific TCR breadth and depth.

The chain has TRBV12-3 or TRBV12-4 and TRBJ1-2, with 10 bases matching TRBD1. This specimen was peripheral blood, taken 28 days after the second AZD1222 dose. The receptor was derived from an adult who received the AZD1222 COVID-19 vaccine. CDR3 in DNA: TGTGCCAGCATCATGGGACAGGGGTATGGCTACACCTTC. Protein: CASIMGQGYGYTF.